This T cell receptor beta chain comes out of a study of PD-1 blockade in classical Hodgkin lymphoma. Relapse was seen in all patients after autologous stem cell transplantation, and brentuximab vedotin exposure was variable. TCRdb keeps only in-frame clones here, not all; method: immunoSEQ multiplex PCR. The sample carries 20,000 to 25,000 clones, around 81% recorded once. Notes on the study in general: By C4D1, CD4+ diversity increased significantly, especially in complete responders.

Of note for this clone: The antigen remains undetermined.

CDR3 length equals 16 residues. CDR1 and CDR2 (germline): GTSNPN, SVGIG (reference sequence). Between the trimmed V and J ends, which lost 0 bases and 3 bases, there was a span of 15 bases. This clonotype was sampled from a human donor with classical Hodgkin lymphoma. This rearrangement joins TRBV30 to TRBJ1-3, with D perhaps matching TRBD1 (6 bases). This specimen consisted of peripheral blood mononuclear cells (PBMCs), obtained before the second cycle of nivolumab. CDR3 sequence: CAWSVRAGVDGNTIYF. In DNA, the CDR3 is TGTGCCTGGAGTGTACGGGCAGGGGTAGATGGAAACACCATATATTTT.